A selection of T cell receptor beta chains follows, all from one sample in a study of T cell changes during pregnancy in multiple sclerosis. The data were produced by immunoSEQ multiplex PCR, yet TCRdb's version contains in-frame clones alone and is incomplete. Here the sample spans about 59,000 clones, 93% being singletons. The sample was CD8+ T cells from peripheral blood mononuclear cells, taken in the third trimester of pregnancy. The receptors here all came from a female donor with multiple sclerosis, enrolled in a pregnancy study. Each CDR3 is given with its conserved first and last residue. Each record gives: V gene, CDR3 length, clone size, J gene, D gene, CDR3 protein, CDR3 DNA. D genes are given only for firm matches. Size is omitted from some rows. Given values are once, few, many or a class for expanded clones.

V gene: TRBV7-6; CDR3 length: 14; clone size: once; J gene: TRBJ2-1; D gene: NA; CDR3 protein: CASSSDAVGSIEFF; CDR3 DNA: TGTGCCAGCAGCTCCGATGCGGTCGGATCGATCGAGTTCTTC
V gene: TRBV9; CDR3 length: 15; clone size: NA; J gene: TRBJ1-1; D gene: TRBD1; CDR3 protein: CASSVIHRDRGEAFF; CDR3 DNA: TGTGCCAGCAGCGTCATACACCGGGACAGGGGAGAAGCTTTCTTT
V gene: TRBV27; CDR3 length: 14; clone size: NA; J gene: TRBJ2-7; D gene: TRBD1; CDR3 protein: CASSYRDRGSEQYF; CDR3 DNA: TGTGCCAGCAGTTACCGGGACAGGGGATCCGAGCAGTACTTC
V gene: TRBV25-1; CDR3 length: 14; clone size: NA; J gene: TRBJ1-1; D gene: TRBD1; CDR3 protein: CASRGGQGGTEAFF; CDR3 DNA: TGTGCCAGCAGGGGGGGACAGGGAGGGACTGAAGCTTTCTTT
V gene: TRBV5-4; CDR3 length: 16; clone size: NA; J gene: TRBJ2-2; D gene: TRBD2; CDR3 protein: CASSLVAGVYTGELFF; CDR3 DNA: TGTGCCAGCAGCTTAGTAGCGGGAGTGTACACCGGGGAGCTGTTTTTT
V gene: TRBV7-9; CDR3 length: 14; clone size: NA; J gene: TRBJ1-4; D gene: NA; CDR3 protein: CASSLTVTNEKLFF; CDR3 DNA: TGTGCCAGCAGCTTAACAGTAACTAATGAAAAACTGTTTTTT
V gene: TRBV7-6; CDR3 length: 16; clone size: NA; J gene: TRBJ1-4; D gene: TRBD1; CDR3 protein: CASTNRDRGISEKLFF; CDR3 DNA: TGTGCCAGCACAAACCGGGACAGGGGGATTTCGGAAAAACTGTTTTTT
V gene: TRBV7-9; CDR3 length: 15; clone size: NA; J gene: TRBJ1-1; D gene: NA; CDR3 protein: CASSLFRGGHTEAFF; CDR3 DNA: TGTGCCAGCAGCTTATTTCGGGGTGGGCACACTGAAGCTTTCTTT
V gene: TRBV7-8; CDR3 length: 16; clone size: NA; J gene: TRBJ1-2; D gene: TRBD1; CDR3 protein: CASSFLDRGIWYGYTF; CDR3 DNA: TGTGCCAGCAGCTTCCTGGACAGGGGGATATGGTATGGCTACACCTTC
V gene: TRBV4-1; CDR3 length: 14; clone size: NA; J gene: TRBJ1-3; D gene: NA; CDR3 protein: CASSQVQGRNQIYF; CDR3 DNA: TGCGCCAGCAGCCAAGTTCAGGGAAGAAACCAGATATATTTT
V gene: TRBV11-2; CDR3 length: 19; clone size: NA; J gene: TRBJ2-7; D gene: NA; CDR3 protein: CASSLVLTAAYLSSYEQYF; CDR3 DNA: TGTGCCAGCAGCTTAGTTCTTACAGCGGCTTACTTGAGCTCCTACGAGCAGTACTTC
V gene: TRBV11-2; CDR3 length: 15; clone size: NA; J gene: TRBJ2-5; D gene: TRBD1; CDR3 protein: CASSADRRKQETQYF; CDR3 DNA: TGTGCCAGCAGCGCGGACAGGAGGAAACAAGAGACCCAGTACTTC
V gene: TRBV27; CDR3 length: 14; clone size: NA; J gene: TRBJ2-2; D gene: TRBD1; CDR3 protein: CASSFGQGGGELFF; CDR3 DNA: TGTGCCAGCAGTTTTGGACAGGGTGGCGGGGAGCTGTTTTTT
V gene: TRBV4-1; CDR3 length: 15; clone size: NA; J gene: TRBJ2-7; D gene: TRBD2; CDR3 protein: CASSQDQRGYYEQYF; CDR3 DNA: TGCGCCAGCAGCCAAGATCAGCGGGGGTACTACGAGCAGTACTTC
V gene: TRBV10-2; CDR3 length: 16; clone size: NA; J gene: TRBJ2-1; D gene: TRBD2; CDR3 protein: CASSIGLAGGGDEQFF; CDR3 DNA: TGCGCCAGCAGTATTGGACTAGCGGGAGGTGGAGATGAGCAGTTCTTC
V gene: TRBV21-1; CDR3 length: 14; clone size: NA; J gene: TRBJ2-7; D gene: NA; CDR3 protein: CASNATSGAEEQYF; CDR3 DNA: TGTGCCAGCAACGCGACTAGCGGGGCGGAGGAGCAGTACTTC
V gene: TRBV14; CDR3 length: 14; clone size: NA; J gene: TRBJ1-1; D gene: NA; CDR3 protein: CASSQDSMGAEAFF; CDR3 DNA: TGTGCCAGCAGCCAAGATTCTATGGGAGCTGAAGCTTTCTTT
V gene: TRBV4-2; CDR3 length: 16; clone size: NA; J gene: TRBJ2-1; D gene: TRBD2; CDR3 protein: CASSQDPSGVYNEQFF; CDR3 DNA: TGTGCCAGCAGCCAAGATCCTAGCGGAGTATACAATGAGCAGTTCTTC
V gene: TRBV6-5; CDR3 length: 14; clone size: NA; J gene: TRBJ2-3; D gene: NA; CDR3 protein: CASSLQGGTDTQYF; CDR3 DNA: TGTGCCAGCAGTCTACAAGGGGGAACAGATACGCAGTATTTT
V gene: TRBV29-1; CDR3 length: 16; clone size: NA; J gene: TRBJ2-3; D gene: TRBD2; CDR3 protein: CSAAPVGLARSDTQYF; CDR3 DNA: TGCAGCGCCGCGCCCGTGGGACTAGCGAGGTCAGATACGCAGTATTTT
V gene: TRBV5-6; CDR3 length: 16; clone size: NA; J gene: TRBJ2-1; D gene: TRBD1; CDR3 protein: CASRGPGQGALDEQFF; CDR3 DNA: TGTGCCAGCAGGGGTCCGGGACAGGGGGCTCTCGATGAGCAGTTCTTC
V gene: TRBV6-1; CDR3 length: 16; clone size: NA; J gene: TRBJ2-7; D gene: TRBD1; CDR3 protein: CASREFGTDNTYEQYF; CDR3 DNA: TGTGCCAGCAGAGAATTTGGGACAGACAATACCTACGAGCAGTACTTC
V gene: TRBV7-9; CDR3 length: 13; clone size: NA; J gene: TRBJ2-1; D gene: NA; CDR3 protein: CASSFGQNNEQFF; CDR3 DNA: TGTGCCAGCAGCTTTGGGCAAAACAATGAGCAGTTCTTC
V gene: TRBV29-1; CDR3 length: 12; clone size: NA; J gene: TRBJ2-7; D gene: TRBD2; CDR3 protein: CSVYGLAGEQYF; CDR3 DNA: TGCAGCGTCTACGGACTAGCAGGCGAGCAGTACTTC
V gene: TRBV6-5; CDR3 length: 14; clone size: NA; J gene: TRBJ2-7; D gene: TRBD2; CDR3 protein: CASRVGGRAFEQYF; CDR3 DNA: TGTGCCAGCAGGGTCGGCGGGAGGGCGTTCGAGCAGTACTTC
V gene: TRBV5-4; CDR3 length: 15; clone size: NA; J gene: TRBJ2-3; D gene: TRBD1; CDR3 protein: CASSLGQGEADTQYF; CDR3 DNA: TGTGCCAGCAGCCTGGGACAGGGGGAAGCAGATACGCAGTATTTT
V gene: TRBV5-8; CDR3 length: 16; clone size: NA; J gene: TRBJ1-5; D gene: TRBD1; CDR3 protein: CASSTGQGSFVQPQHF; CDR3 DNA: TGTGCCAGCAGCACGGGACAGGGATCATTCGTTCAGCCCCAGCATTTT